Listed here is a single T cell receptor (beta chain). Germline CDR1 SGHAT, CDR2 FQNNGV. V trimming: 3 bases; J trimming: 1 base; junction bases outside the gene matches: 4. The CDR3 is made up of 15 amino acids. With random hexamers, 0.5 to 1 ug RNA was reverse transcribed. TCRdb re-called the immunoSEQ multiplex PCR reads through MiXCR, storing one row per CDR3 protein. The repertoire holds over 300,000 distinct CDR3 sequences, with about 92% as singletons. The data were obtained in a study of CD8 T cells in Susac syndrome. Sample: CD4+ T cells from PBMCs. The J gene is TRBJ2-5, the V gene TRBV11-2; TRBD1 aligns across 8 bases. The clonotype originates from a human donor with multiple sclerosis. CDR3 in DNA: TGTGCCAGCAGCTTTTCTACAGGGGGCCAAGAGACCCAGTACTTC. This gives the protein CASSFSTGGQETQYF.